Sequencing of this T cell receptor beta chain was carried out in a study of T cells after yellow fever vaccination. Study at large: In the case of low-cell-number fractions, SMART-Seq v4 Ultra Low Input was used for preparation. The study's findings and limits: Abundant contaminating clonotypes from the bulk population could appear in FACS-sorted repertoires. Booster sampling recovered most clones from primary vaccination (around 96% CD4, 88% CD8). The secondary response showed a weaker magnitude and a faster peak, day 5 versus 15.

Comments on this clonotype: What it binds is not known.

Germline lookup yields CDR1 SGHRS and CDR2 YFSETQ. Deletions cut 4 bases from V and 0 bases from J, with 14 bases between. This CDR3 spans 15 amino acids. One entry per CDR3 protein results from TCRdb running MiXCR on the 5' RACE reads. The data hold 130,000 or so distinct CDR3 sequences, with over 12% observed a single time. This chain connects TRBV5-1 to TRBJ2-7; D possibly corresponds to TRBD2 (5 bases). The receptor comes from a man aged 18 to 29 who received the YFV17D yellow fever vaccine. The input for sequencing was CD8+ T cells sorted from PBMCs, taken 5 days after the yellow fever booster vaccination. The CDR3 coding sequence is TGCGCCAGCAGCCCTGCTCCGGGAAGCTCCTACGAGCAGTACTTC. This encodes CASSPAPGSSYEQYF.